This T cell receptor (beta chain) was identified during a study of vaccination effects on CD4 cells after COVID-19. Study summary: Post-vaccine sampling occurred a median 72 days after the second dose.

The repertoire was sequenced with immunoSEQ multiplex PCR; TCRdb's copy has only in-frame clones and lacks some. The sample comprises tens of thousands of clones, 73% of which are singletons, and roughly 1.2% rests with the top ten. From germline, CDR1 is MNHEY and CDR2 SVGAGI. This CDR3 spans 15 amino acids. The germline V and J ends were trimmed by 6 bases and 7 bases, with 18 bases remaining between them. Comments on this clone: Antigen unknown.

Study-wide findings and caveats: Clones arising from infection and from vaccination showed marked clonal contraction late after vaccination.

Using viral peptide pools, the ViraFEST assay grew out antigen-specific CD4+ T cells prior to sequencing. Cultured cells yielded isolated CD4+ T cells after roughly 11 days. As their vaccination, participants received two doses of either BNT162b2 or mRNA-1273. Vaccine recipients had no previous SARS-CoV-2 infection; their nucleocapsid antibodies were negative. In culture with about 9.7 IU/ml IL-2 and roughly 9.7 ug/ml peptides, PBMC were grown at two million per well. The chain recombines TRBV6-5 with TRBJ1-4; no clear D. The material was CD4+ T cells from PBMCs cultured with HCoV-229E spike peptides, obtained after COVID-19 vaccination. The sequence derives from a human donor who received a COVID-19 vaccine. The CDR3 sequence is CASSSKLGVVEKLFF. As DNA, the CDR3 is TGTGCCAGCAGCTCGAAACTTGGGGTTGTTGAAAAACTGTTTTTT.